This section outlines one TCR beta chain sequence together with its context. Sequencing was done on patients that had shown CD8+CD57+ cell expansion by flow cytometry. CDR3 length equals 10 residues. The ends were cut back, 7 bases at V and 5 bases at J, with 8 bases in the middle. Germline V gives CDR1 DFQATT, CDR2 SNEGSKA (reference sequence). Both TCR beta VDJ combination and CDR3 sequence profiling were carried out. Genomic DNA was the template for this profiling. MiXCR, run by TCRdb on the reads, gives a single entry per CDR3 protein. The sample includes more than 150,000 distinct CDR3 sequences, about 50% of them seen just once. This entry comes from a study of CD8+CD57+ T cells in acquired aplastic anemia.

The sequenced sample was sorted CD4+, CD8+, or CD8+CD57+ T cells (not recorded which) from PBMCs. The genes are TRBV20-1 and TRBJ2-5; D not certain. This receptor was identified in a human donor with aplastic anemia. In DNA, the CDR3 is TGCAGTGGCGTCAGGGAGACCCAGTACTTC. Translated, it gives CSGVRETQYF.